This TCR beta chain was profiled in a study of cytomegalovirus exposure and HLA in healthy donors. The PCR had 60 Vbeta and 13 Jbeta primers. Generated by immunoSEQ multiplex PCR, the TCRdb table keeps only in-frame clones and is missing some. This sample carries about 150,000 clones, 80% of them seen once, and the ten largest clones take about 2.5%. Deletions cut 0 bases from V and 2 bases from J, with 11 bases between. The germline V gene encodes CDR1 MGHRA and CDR2 YSYEKL. This CDR3 spans 15 amino acids. This chain links TRBV4-1 with TRBJ2-7, with D possibly matching TRBD1 (5 bases). This receptor was taken from a male donor in good health and CMV-seronegative. The sample was PBMCs. CDR3 region: CASSQDPGFTYEQYF. The CDR3 DNA reads TGCGCCAGCAGCCAAGATCCAGGGTTCACCTACGAGCAGTACTTC.